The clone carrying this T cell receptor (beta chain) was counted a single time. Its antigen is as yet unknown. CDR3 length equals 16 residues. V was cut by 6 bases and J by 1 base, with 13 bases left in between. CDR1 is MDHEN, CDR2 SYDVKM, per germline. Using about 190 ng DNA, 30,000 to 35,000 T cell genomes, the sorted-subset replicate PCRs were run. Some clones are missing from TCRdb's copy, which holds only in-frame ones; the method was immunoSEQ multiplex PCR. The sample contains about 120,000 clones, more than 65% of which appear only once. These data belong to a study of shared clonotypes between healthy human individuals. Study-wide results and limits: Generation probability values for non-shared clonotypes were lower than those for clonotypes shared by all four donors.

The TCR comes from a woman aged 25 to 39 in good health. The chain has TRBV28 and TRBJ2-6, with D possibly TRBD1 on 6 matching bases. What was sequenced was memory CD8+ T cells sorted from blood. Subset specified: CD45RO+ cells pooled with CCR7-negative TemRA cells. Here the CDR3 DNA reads TGTGCCAGCAGCCCGGACAGCATGTCTGGGGCCAACGTCCTGACTTTC. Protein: CASSPDSMSGANVLTF.